This T cell receptor beta chain came from a study of shared clonotypes between healthy human individuals. Study overall: Three plates each covered CD4 naive and memory; CD8 naive two, CD8 memory one. Whole-study findings and limits: The donor pool, a small one, limited the genetic and exposure-history diversity represented. Between several donors, naive CD4 clonotypes were shared at a level of about 5%. Relative to clonotypes present in all four donors, those not shared had lower generation probabilities.

A word on this clone: The antigen remains unidentified.

The CDR3 length is 16 residues. V dropped 2 bases and J dropped 5; count of bases not matched to a gene: 7. Germline V CDR1 and CDR2: SGHNT, YYREEE (reference sequence). Assay: immunoSEQ multiplex PCR; the TCRdb copy retains only in-frame clones and omits some. The sample holds about 2.3 million clones, about nine tenths seen once. The clonotype was recovered from a man aged 18 to 30 in good health. Some clones in this sample may be carry-over from other donors' samples. The V call is TRBV5-4, the J call TRBJ2-5; 12 bases line up with TRBD2. Material: naive CD4+ T cells from PBMCs. Subset specified: CD45RA+ positively selected. In DNA, the CDR3 is TGTGCCAGCAGCTTAGCGACTAGCGGGAGATGGGAGACCCAGTACTTC. Residues: CASSLATSGRWETQYF.